A selection of T cell receptor beta chains follows, all from one sample in a study of graft-versus-host responses after intestinal transplantation. Assay used: immunoSEQ multiplex PCR; TCRdb lists only in-frame clones, some missing. Of under 150,000 clones listed, more than 90% are singletons. These receptors have no identified antigens. The sequenced sample was unstimulated CD4+ T cells sorted from spleen or lymph node cells, obtained before intestinal transplant. The source of these receptors is a human donor who received an intestinal transplant. Each CDR3 is given with its conserved first and last residue. D genes are given only for firm matches. Clone sizes are given selectively: once, few, many, or a class where the clone is expanded.

v_call: TRBV2; clone_size: -; j_call: TRBJ1-2; d_call: -; cdr3_aa: CASSNYGYTF; cdr3_nt: TGTGCCAGCAGTAACTATGGCTACACCTTC
v_call: TRBV5-1; clone_size: -; j_call: TRBJ1-2; d_call: -; cdr3_aa: CASSPGPGYGYTF; cdr3_nt: TGCGCCAGCTCCCCCGGGCCGGGCTATGGCTACACCTTC
v_call: TRBV5-8; clone_size: -; j_call: TRBJ2-5; d_call: -; cdr3_aa: CASKGGAQETQYF; cdr3_nt: TGTGCCAGCAAAGGAGGGGCGCAAGAGACCCAGTACTTC
v_call: TRBV30; clone_size: -; j_call: TRBJ1-5; d_call: -; cdr3_aa: CAWSRGNTNQPQHF; cdr3_nt: TGTGCCTGGAGTCGGGGCAACACCAATCAGCCCCAGCATTTT
v_call: TRBV19; clone_size: few; j_call: TRBJ1-2; d_call: -; cdr3_aa: CASSVSRENYGYTF; cdr3_nt: TGTGCCAGTAGTGTCTCGAGAGAGAACTATGGCTACACCTTC
v_call: TRBV28; clone_size: -; j_call: TRBJ1-1; d_call: -; cdr3_aa: CASSLSSFRPGEGEAFF; cdr3_nt: TGTGCCAGCAGTTTATCCTCCTTCCGCCCAGGGGAGGGAGAAGCTTTCTTT
v_call: TRBV14; clone_size: -; j_call: TRBJ2-3; d_call: TRBD2; cdr3_aa: CASSFGLETDTQYF; cdr3_nt: TGTGCCAGCAGCTTCGGACTAGAAACAGATACGCAGTATTTT
v_call: TRBV2; clone_size: -; j_call: TRBJ2-5; d_call: -; cdr3_aa: CASSKARQGGTQYF; cdr3_nt: TGTGCCAGCAGCAAGGCAAGGCAGGGGGGGACCCAGTACTTC
v_call: TRBV7-9; clone_size: -; j_call: TRBJ1-4; d_call: -; cdr3_aa: CASSLGERTTNEKLFF; cdr3_nt: TGTGCCAGCAGCTTAGGAGAAAGAACAACTAATGAAAAACTGTTTTTT
v_call: TRBV6-1; clone_size: -; j_call: TRBJ2-7; d_call: TRBD1; cdr3_aa: CASRDRVPYEQYF; cdr3_nt: TGTGCCAGCAGGGACAGGGTCCCCTACGAGCAGTACTTC
v_call: TRBV19; clone_size: once; j_call: TRBJ1-5; d_call: -; cdr3_aa: CASTWMSNQPQHF; cdr3_nt: TGTGCCAGTACCTGGATGAGCAATCAGCCCCAGCATTTT
v_call: TRBV30; clone_size: once; j_call: TRBJ1-3; d_call: -; cdr3_aa: CAAGRITASGNTIYF; cdr3_nt: TGTGCCGCGGGTCGGATCACAGCCTCTGGAAACACCATATATTTT
v_call: TRBV27; clone_size: -; j_call: TRBJ2-3; d_call: TRBD2; cdr3_aa: CASTSGGKTDTQYF; cdr3_nt: TGTGCCAGCACGAGCGGGGGGAAGACAGATACGCAGTATTTT
v_call: TRBV7-2; clone_size: -; j_call: TRBJ1-5; d_call: -; cdr3_aa: CASSLDQGNQPQHF; cdr3_nt: TGTGCCAGCAGCTTAGATCAGGGGAATCAGCCCCAGCATTTT
v_call: TRBV2; clone_size: -; j_call: TRBJ2-7; d_call: -; cdr3_aa: CASFGGQYSYEQYF; cdr3_nt: TGTGCCAGCTTCGGGGGCCAATACTCCTACGAGCAGTACTTC
v_call: TRBV2; clone_size: -; j_call: TRBJ1-1; d_call: -; cdr3_aa: CASSPQGSTMNTEAFF; cdr3_nt: TGTGCCAGCAGTCCCCAGGGATCGACCATGAACACTGAAGCTTTCTTT
v_call: TRBV5-1; clone_size: -; j_call: TRBJ1-1; d_call: -; cdr3_aa: CASSPDHTEAFF; cdr3_nt: TGCGCCAGCAGCCCGGACCACACTGAAGCTTTCTTT